Listed here is a single TCR beta chain. There is no known antigen for this receptor. Base qualities are not recorded, but no much larger clone differs from it by a single base. This record comes from a study of cytomegalovirus exposure and HLA in healthy donors (dated by TCRdb to 2015 to 2018). General notes on the study: The 666 repertoires of the first cohort and the roughly 120 validation repertoires were produced on the same platform, according to a later analysis. The study aimed to test whether cataloging public T cell receptors could reveal signatures of past pathogen exposure. Along with the approximately 670-subject first cohort, a separate validation cohort of 120 different subjects was used. To predict cytomegalovirus infection status, the study combined high-throughput TCR immunosequencing, statistical association of individual TCRs with disease status, and machine learning. Points the paper makes about the study in general: In a later analysis, TCRs clustered in the first cohort were found to also tend to co-occur in the roughly 130 validation repertoires, with approximately 94% of cluster scores above 0. A later analysis lacked HLA typing for the validation cohort, so it scored co-occurrence in that cohort across all 130 or so repertoires. According to the authors, the approach could potentially be generalized to other disease states and immunological phenotypes. The study gave a list of under 200 TCR beta chains associated with cytomegalovirus. In both the original and validation cohorts, the classifier was reported to diagnose cytomegalovirus status with high specificity and sensitivity. Most TCR sequences were seen in very few donors, while some public TCRs were found in many individuals. In vitro tests confirmed that a few of the cytomegalovirus-associated TCR beta chains recognize cytomegalovirus antigens.

Donors formed part of the validation cohort, which comprised 120 subjects and was distinct from the first cohort of under 750 subjects. V is clipped by 1 base and J by 6 bases, and the sequence between their germline boundaries is 13 bases long. From the germline V gene, CDR1 is SGHTA and CDR2 is FQGNSA. Inclusive of the bounding cysteine and phenylalanine, the CDR3 is 16 residues long. Left in the record is the CDR3 DNA by itself, 48 bases read in frame from the first base. Libraries were constructed by the immunoSEQ multiplex PCR assay. The authors processed their data as follows. A statistical classification framework was built for diagnosing cytomegalovirus status from the catalog of TCR beta chain sequences. TCRdb limited this immuneACCESS table to in-frame rearrangements with V and J called. A share of clones is missing; checked studies link under half to unresolved V genes, and the rest is unexplained. For V, J and clone size, that table is used; D and trimming come from the DNA. A total of about 150,000 clones appear in this sample, 89% of them only once. 9% of the sample goes to the ten largest clones.

The sequence joins TRBV7-2 to TRBJ1-6, with no reliable assignment of the D segment. The receptor comes from a woman under 30 in good health and CMV-seropositive. The sequenced sample consisted of PBMCs. Here the CDR3 is given as CASSLGILRSNSPLHF. The DNA sequence is TGTGCCAGCAGCTTAGGCATACTGAGGAGTAATTCACCCCTCCACTTT.